Sequencing of this T cell receptor beta chain was carried out in a study of early T cells in non-severe SARS-CoV-2 infection. At the level of the study: Alpha and beta chains were unpaired, from unsorted whole-blood bulk RNA.

Individually, cDNA molecules had unique molecular identifiers attached to them. A single record per CDR3 protein comes from TCRdb applying MiXCR to the 5' RACE reads. The table includes about 80,000 distinct CDR3 sequences, around 15% detected once. To note about this clonotype: Its target is unknown.

General study findings and limits: Using VDJdb, the matching emphasized anti-spike CD8 responses while missing private and CD4 specificities.

The CDR3 is 12 residues long. The V end lost 3 bases, the J end lost 7 bases, and 9 bases lay between the germline ends. Germline CDR1 reads SGHTA; CDR2 reads FQGTGA. The sequenced material came from whole blood. The chain couples TRBV7-3 to TRBJ1-1; maybe TRBD1 (5 bases). The clonotype originates from an adult who was a healthcare worker with PCR-confirmed SARS-CoV-2 infection or an uninfected control (not recorded which). The CDR3 sequence: CASSFSGGEAFF. The CDR3 region has the DNA TGTGCCAGCAGCTTCTCGGGGGGTGAAGCTTTCTTT.